This TCR beta chain emerged from a study of spatial heterogeneity in lung cancer. Time point described: sample taken at primary tumor resection. Every TCR cDNA molecule carried a tag that served as a unique molecular identifier. TCRdb reanalysed the 5' RACE reads using MiXCR and keeps one entry per CDR3 protein. The sample shows roughly 48,000 distinct CDR3 sequences, approximately 5% of them seen only once. CDR1 is KGHDR and CDR2 is SFDVKD in the germline V gene. Losses at the gene ends were 5 bases for V and 4 bases for J; bases not matched to a gene: 11. The CDR3 extends over 17 amino acids. This rearrangement joins TRBV24-1 to TRBJ2-2; 8 nucleotides agree with TRBD1. This sequence originates from a male donor with early-stage non-small cell lung cancer. The starting material was PBMCs, obtained at surgery. This CDR3 is CATSAAPGQVGTGELFF. For the CDR3, the DNA is TGTGCCACCAGTGCCGCCCCGGGACAGGTCGGCACCGGGGAGCTGTTTTTT.